This T cell receptor (beta chain) stems from a study of cytomegalovirus exposure and HLA in healthy donors. General study points: Later genetic work tied a missense DCLRE1C variant to beta-chain V and J trimming. The study found most TCR sequences rare, yet found some public TCRs in many donors.

The donors gave bone marrow, and they were healthy. Concerning this clone itself: What it binds is not known.

Primers included in the PCR were 60 Vbeta and 13 Jbeta primers. This table comes from immunoSEQ multiplex PCR, and its TCRdb copy is limited to in-frame clones, with some not included. The table lists about 150,000 clones, around 73% of them singletons. Germline V lookup: CDR1 SGHAT, CDR2 FQNNGV. V lost 2 bases and J lost 9; bases outside the gene matches: 8. The CDR3 length is 16 residues. Sequenced sample: PBMCs. The sequence derives from a woman aged 18-29 years in good health and CMV-seronegative. The rearrangement uses TRBV11-2 and TRBJ2-1; the match to TRBD2 covers 12 bases. The CDR3 coding sequence is TGTGCCAGCAGCTTATACGGGACTAGCGGGTGGGGTGAGCAGTTCTTC. As protein: CASSLYGTSGWGEQFF.